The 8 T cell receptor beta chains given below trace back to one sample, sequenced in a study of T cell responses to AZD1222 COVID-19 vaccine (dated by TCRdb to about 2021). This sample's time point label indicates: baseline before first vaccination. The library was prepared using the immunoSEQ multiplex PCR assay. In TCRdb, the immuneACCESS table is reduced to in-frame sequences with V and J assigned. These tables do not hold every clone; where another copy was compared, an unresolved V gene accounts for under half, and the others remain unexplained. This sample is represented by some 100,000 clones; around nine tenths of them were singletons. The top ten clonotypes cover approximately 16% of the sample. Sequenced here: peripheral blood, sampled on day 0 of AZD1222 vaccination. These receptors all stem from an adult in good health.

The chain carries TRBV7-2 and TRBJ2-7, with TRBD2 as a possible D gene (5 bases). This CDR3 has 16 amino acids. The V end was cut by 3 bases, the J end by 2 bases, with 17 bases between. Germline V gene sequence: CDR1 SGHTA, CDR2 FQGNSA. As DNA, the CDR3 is TGTGCCAGCAGCTTTCCCGGGAATAAGGGCGCCTACGAGCAGTACTTC. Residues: CASSFPGNKGAYEQYF.

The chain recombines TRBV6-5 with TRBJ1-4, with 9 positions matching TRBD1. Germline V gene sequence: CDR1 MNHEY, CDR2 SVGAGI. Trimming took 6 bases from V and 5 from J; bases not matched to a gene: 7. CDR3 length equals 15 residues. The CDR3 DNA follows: TGTGCCAGCAGAACCCCGGGACAGGGAAATGAAAAACTGTTTTTT. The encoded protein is CASRTPGQGNEKLFF.

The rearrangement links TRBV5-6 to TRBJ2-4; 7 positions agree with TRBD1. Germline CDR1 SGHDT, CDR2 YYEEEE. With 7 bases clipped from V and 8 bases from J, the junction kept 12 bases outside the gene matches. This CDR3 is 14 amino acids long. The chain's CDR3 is CASSQDQGVDIQYF. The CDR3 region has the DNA TGTGCCAGCTCCCAGGATCAGGGGGTAGACATTCAGTACTTC.

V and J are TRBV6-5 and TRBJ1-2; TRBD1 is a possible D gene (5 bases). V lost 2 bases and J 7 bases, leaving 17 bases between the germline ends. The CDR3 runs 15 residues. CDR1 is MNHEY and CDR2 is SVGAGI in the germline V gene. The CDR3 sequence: CASSYLGEASLGYTF. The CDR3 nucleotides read TGTGCCAGCAGTTACCTGGGGGAGGCCTCTCTTGGCTACACCTTC.

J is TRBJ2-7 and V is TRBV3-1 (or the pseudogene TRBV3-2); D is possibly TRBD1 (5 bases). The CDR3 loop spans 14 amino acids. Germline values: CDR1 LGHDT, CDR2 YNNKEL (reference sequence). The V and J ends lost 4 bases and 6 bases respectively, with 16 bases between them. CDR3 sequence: CASSPRGRVREQYF. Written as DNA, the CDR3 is TGTGCCAGCAGCCCCCGAGGCAGGGTACGCGAGCAGTACTTC.

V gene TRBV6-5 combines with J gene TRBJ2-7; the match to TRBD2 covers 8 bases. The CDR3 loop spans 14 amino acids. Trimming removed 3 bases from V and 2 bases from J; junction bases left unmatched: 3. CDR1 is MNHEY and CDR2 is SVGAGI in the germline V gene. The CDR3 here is CASSYQAGAYEQYF. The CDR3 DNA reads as TGTGCCAGCAGTTATCAAGCGGGGGCCTACGAGCAGTACTTC.

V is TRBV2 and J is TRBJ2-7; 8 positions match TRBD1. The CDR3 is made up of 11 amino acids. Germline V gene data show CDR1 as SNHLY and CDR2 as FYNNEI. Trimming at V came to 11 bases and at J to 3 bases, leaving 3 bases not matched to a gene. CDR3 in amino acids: CAGGQGYEQYF. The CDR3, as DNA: TGTGCCGGAGGACAGGGCTACGAGCAGTACTTC. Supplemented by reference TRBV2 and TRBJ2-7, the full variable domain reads EPEVTQTPSHQVTQMGQEVILRCVPISNHLYFYWYRQILGQKVEFLVSFYNNEISEKSEIFDDQFSVERPDGSNFTLKIRSTKLEDSAMYFCAGGQGYEQYFGPGTRLTVT.

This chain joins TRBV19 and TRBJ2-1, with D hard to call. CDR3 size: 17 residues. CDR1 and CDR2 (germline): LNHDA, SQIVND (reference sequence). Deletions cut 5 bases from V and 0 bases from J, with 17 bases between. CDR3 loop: CASSSTHTQSSYNEQFF. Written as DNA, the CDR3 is TGTGCCAGTAGTTCCACCCATACACAGAGCTCCTACAATGAGCAGTTCTTC.